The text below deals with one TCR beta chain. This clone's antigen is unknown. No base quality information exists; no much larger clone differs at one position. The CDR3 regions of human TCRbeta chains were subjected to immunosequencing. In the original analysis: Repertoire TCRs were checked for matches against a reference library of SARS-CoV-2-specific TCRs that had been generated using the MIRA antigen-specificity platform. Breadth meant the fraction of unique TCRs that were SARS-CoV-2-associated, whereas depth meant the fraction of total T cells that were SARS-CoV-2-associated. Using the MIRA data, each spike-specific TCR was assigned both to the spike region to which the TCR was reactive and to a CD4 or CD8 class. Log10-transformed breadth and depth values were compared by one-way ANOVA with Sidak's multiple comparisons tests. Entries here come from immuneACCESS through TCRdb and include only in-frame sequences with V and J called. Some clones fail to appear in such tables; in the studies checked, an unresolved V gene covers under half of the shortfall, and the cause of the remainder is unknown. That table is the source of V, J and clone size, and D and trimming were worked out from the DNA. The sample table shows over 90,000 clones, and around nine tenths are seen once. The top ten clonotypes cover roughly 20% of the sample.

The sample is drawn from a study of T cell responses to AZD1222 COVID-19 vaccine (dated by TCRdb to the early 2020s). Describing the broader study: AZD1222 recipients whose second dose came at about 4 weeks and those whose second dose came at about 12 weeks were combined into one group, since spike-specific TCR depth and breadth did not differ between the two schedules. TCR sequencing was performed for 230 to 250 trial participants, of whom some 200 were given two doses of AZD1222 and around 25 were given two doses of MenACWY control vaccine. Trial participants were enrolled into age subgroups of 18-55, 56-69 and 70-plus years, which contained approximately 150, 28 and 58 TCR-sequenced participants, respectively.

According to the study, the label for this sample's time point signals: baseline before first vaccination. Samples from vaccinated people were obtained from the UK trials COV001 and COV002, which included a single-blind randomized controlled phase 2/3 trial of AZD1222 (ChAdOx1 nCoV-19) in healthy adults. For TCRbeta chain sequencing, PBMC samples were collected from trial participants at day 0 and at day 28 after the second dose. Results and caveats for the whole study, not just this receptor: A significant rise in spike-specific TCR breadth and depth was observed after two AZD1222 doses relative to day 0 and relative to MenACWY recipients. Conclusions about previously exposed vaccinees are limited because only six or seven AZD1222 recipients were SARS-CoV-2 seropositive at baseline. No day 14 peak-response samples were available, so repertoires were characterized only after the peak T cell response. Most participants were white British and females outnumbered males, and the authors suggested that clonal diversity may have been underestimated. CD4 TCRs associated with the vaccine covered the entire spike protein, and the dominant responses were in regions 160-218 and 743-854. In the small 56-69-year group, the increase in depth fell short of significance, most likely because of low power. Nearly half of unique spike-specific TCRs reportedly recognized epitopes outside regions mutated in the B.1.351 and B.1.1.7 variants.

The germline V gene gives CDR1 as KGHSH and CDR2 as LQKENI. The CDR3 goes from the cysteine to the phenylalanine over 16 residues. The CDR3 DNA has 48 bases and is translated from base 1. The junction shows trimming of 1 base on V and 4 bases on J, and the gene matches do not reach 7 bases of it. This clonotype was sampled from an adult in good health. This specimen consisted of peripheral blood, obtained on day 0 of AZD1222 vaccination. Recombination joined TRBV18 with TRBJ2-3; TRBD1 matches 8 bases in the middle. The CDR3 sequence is CASSPRRDRSADTQYF. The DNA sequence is TGTGCCAGCTCACCACGAAGGGACAGGTCCGCAGATACGCAGTATTTT.